Sequencing of this T cell receptor (beta chain) was carried out in a study of blood T cell repertoires in COVID-19. Whole-study context: Acute and convalescent COVID-19 samples came from the United States, Italy and Spain. The cDNA or gDNA used as material had been derived from T cells, B-cell-depleted T cells, or PBMCs.

The junction had 6 bases not matched to a gene; V was cut back by 2 bases and J by 8 bases. Per germline, CDR1 LNHNV and CDR2 YYDKDF (reference sequence). The CDR3 covers 14 residues. As handled by the study authors: Estimation of nucleated cell counts relied on the amplification of reference gene primers. Only in-frame clones appear in the TCRdb table, and some are missing; sequencing was by immunoSEQ multiplex PCR. V, J and clone size are taken as reported in that table, and D and trimming were inferred from the DNA itself. The repertoire holds approximately 130,000 clones, with about 87% as singletons.

This sequence was found in a man aged 50 to 59 with active COVID-19. The source material was peripheral blood. The chain uses TRBV15 and TRBJ2-1, with 7 bases lining up with TRBD1. The CDR3 region has the DNA TGTGCCACCAGCAGAAGCCGGGACAGAGATGAGCAGTTCTTC. Translated, it gives CATSRSRDRDEQFF. Filled out from reference TRBV15 and TRBJ2-1, the complete variable domain reads DAMVIQNPRYQVTQFGKPVTLSCSQTLNHNVMYWYQQKSSQAPKLLFHYYDKDFNNEADTPDNFQSRRPNTSFCFLDIRSPGLGDTAMYLCATSRSRDRDEQFFGPGTRLTVL.